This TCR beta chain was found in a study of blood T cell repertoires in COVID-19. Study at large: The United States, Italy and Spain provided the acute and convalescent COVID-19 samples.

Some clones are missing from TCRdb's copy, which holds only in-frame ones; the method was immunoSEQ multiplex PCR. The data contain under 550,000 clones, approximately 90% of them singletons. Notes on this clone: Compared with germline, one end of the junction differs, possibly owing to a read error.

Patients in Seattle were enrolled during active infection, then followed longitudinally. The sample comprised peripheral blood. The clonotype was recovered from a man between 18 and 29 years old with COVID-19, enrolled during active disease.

In DNA, the CDR3 is TGTGCTAGCAGCCCTTCTCCTAGCGGGAGTGGATACGAGCAGTACTTC. It translates to CASSPSPSGSGYEQYF. This chain joins TRBV7-7 and TRBJ2-7; 10 bases fit TRBD2. The CDR3 consists of 16 residues. Germline V gene sequence: CDR1 SSHAT, CDR2 FNYEAQ (reference sequence).